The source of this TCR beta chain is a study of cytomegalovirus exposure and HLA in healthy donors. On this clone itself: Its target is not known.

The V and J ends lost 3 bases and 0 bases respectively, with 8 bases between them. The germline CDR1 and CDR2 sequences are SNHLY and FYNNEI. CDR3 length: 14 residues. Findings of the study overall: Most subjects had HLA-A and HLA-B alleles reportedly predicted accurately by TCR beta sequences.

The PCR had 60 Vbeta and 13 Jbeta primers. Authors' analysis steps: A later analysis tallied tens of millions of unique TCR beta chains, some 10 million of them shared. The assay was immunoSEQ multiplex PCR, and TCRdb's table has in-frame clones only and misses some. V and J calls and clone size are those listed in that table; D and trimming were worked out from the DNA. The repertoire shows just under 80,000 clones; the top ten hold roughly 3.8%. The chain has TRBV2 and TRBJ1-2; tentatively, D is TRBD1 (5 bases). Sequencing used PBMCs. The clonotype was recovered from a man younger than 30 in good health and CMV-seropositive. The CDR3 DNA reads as TGTGCCAGCAGTGAGGGACTGACTAACTATGGCTACACCTTC. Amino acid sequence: CASSEGLTNYGYTF.